The source of this TCR beta chain is a study of T cells after yellow fever vaccination. Findings and limits, study-wide: Among all clonotypes, a small share was observed in both CD4 and CD8 compartments. The study found a weaker secondary response that peaked faster, day 5 versus 15.

TCRdb called the 5' RACE reads again in MiXCR, with one record for every CDR3 protein. Of about 320,000 distinct CDR3 sequences in the sample, approximately 13% were seen once. As regards this clonotype: Its antigen is unidentified.

Germline values: CDR1 SGHRS, CDR2 YFSETQ. The CDR3 contains 14 residues. Trimming left V 2 bases short and J 0 bases short, with 8 bases between. The chain uses TRBV5-1 and TRBJ1-2; D call uncertain. The sample was CD4+ T cells sorted from PBMCs, taken 15 days after the yellow fever booster vaccination. The clonotype was recovered from a young man who received the YFV17D yellow fever vaccine. In DNA form, the CDR3 reads TGCGCCAGCAGCTTAACAGAAGCTAACTATGGCTACACCTTC. Translation: CASSLTEANYGYTF.